The entry below describes one TCR beta chain. The antigen remains undetermined. This record comes from a study of cytomegalovirus exposure and HLA in healthy donors. Study results and caveats: Rarity held for most TCR sequences, but there were some public TCRs that occurred in many donors.

This CDR3 region has 13 residues. The trim removed 8 bases at V and 7 bases at J, leaving 4 bases unmatched. Germline V gene sequence: CDR1 LNHDA, CDR2 SQIVND (reference sequence). Profiled with immunoSEQ multiplex PCR; TCRdb holds only in-frame clones, not every one. Found here are over 60,000 clones, over 90% of them singletons; the top ten hold about 4.5%. This TCR was recovered from a woman aged 18-29 years in good health and CMV-seropositive. The sample consisted of PBMCs. The rearrangement uses TRBV19 and TRBJ2-3; 12 bases are a match to TRBD1. CDR3 in DNA: TGTGCCAGTCGGGACAGGGGGCAAAATACGCAGTATTTT. Protein product: CASRDRGQNTQYF.